These 10 T cell receptor beta chains share one sample of origin, sequenced in a study of vaccination and CD4 T cells after COVID-19. These receptors' targets are unknown. Sequenced with the Oncomine TCR Beta short-read assay was DNA taken from cultured CD4+ T cells. From the PCR reads, TCRdb called clonotypes with MiXCR, one entry per CDR3 protein. The sample records 8,000 to 10,000 distinct CDR3 sequences, 61% being singletons. This sample's treatment: 10-day PBMC culture with coronavirus spike peptide pools or control peptides (ViraFEST assay). Sequencing was performed on CD4+ T cells from blood, cultured in vitro. The receptors derive from a human donor who had recovered from COVID-19.

This clonotype has just a few counts. This sequence joins TRBV12-3 or TRBV12-4 and TRBJ1-2; D unclear. The CDR3 has 11 amino acids. Trimming removed 3 bases from V and 4 bases from J, with 3 bases in between. The DNA of the CDR3 is TGTGCCAGCAGTTTGTCCTATGGCTACACCTTC. This codes for CASSLSYGYTF.

This clonotype was seen a handful of times. V usage is TRBV20-1 and J usage is TRBJ2-2; 7 positions match TRBD2. V was pared by 3 bases and J by 7 bases, with 8 bases of the junction left unmatched. There are 14 residues in the CDR3. Germline assignment: CDR1 DFQATT and CDR2 SNEGSKA (reference sequence). CDR3 DNA: TGCAGTGCTAGCAATGCGGGAGAAAACGGGGAGCTGTTTTTT. It is translated as CSASNAGENGELFF.

This clonotype was detected a few times. The chain couples TRBV20-1 to TRBJ2-7; TRBD1 is a possible D gene (6 bases). Trimming took off 5 bases at V and 3 bases at J, with 17 bases between the two ends. This CDR3 has 14 amino acids. CDR1 DFQATT and CDR2 SNEGSKA come from the germline V gene (reference sequence). CDR3 in DNA: TGCAGTGCTCCCCCTCCGGGACACAGCTACGAGCAGTACTTC. Protein product: CSAPPPGHSYEQYF.

CDR3 protein: CSAIISGGSYEQYF. The CDR3 nucleotides read TGCAGTGCTATAATTAGCGGGGGCTCCTACGAGCAGTACTTC. The rearrangement joins TRBV20-1 to TRBJ2-7; 9 nucleotides match TRBD2. This CDR3 comprises 14 residues. J lost 0 bases, V lost 4 bases, and 4 bases had no gene match. Germline CDR1 and CDR2: DFQATT and SNEGSKA (reference sequence).

The CDR3 coding sequence is TGTGCCAGCAGTGCCAACTCGAGGGGTGACAGGGCTGAAGCTTTCTTT. It is translated as CASSANSRGDRAEAFF. V and J are TRBV27 and TRBJ1-1, with 7 positions matching TRBD1. Germline CDR1 is MNHEY and CDR2 is SMNVEV (reference sequence). Trimming cost V 5 bases and J 6 bases; bases outside gene matches: 15. The CDR3 contains 16 residues.

J is TRBJ2-1 and V is TRBV20-1, with unresolved D. Between the trimmed V and J ends, which lost 3 bases and 8 bases, there was a span of 11 bases. Germline V gene sequence: CDR1 DFQATT, CDR2 SNEGSKA (reference sequence). This CDR3 spans 12 amino acids. CDR3 coding DNA: TGCAGTGCTAGCGCCGAGCCGGATGAGCAGTTCTTC. It translates to CSASAEPDEQFF.

This clonotype was counted a few times. The J gene is TRBJ1-2, the V gene TRBV6-5; unclear D gene. This CDR3 comprises 11 residues. V lost 2 bases to trimming and J lost 10 bases, with 8 bases between them. Germline loops: CDR1 MNHEY, CDR2 SVGAGI. The CDR3 region is CASSYLDVYTF. As DNA, the CDR3 is TGTGCCAGCAGTTACCTAGACGTCTACACCTTC.

This rearrangement joins TRBV7-2 to TRBJ2-1, with no clear D. Trimming cost V 0 bases and J 1 base, with 7 bases left between them. Germline CDR1 SGHTA, CDR2 FQGNSA. The CDR3 is 15 residues long. The CDR3 reads CASSLAGRSYNEQFF. The CDR3 coding sequence is TGTGCCAGCAGCTTAGCTGGGCGTTCCTACAATGAGCAGTTCTTC.

The chain recombines TRBV20-1 with TRBJ2-1; 7 bases are a match to TRBD2. The CDR3 is made up of 16 amino acids. Looked up from germline, CDR1 is DFQATT and CDR2 is SNEGSKA (reference sequence). J was trimmed by 0 bases and V by 6 bases; bases with no gene match: 11. CDR3 protein: CSATRPIAGSYNEQFF. The DNA of the CDR3 is TGCAGTGCCACTCGGCCTATAGCGGGCTCCTACAATGAGCAGTTCTTC.

This rearrangement joins TRBV20-1 to TRBJ2-1; 8 positions match TRBD2. The CDR3 sequence is 15 residues long. The J segment lost 7 bases and the V segment lost 5 bases, leaving 13 bases of the junction unmatched. Germline lookup yields CDR1 DFQATT and CDR2 SNEGSKA (reference sequence). In DNA form, the CDR3 reads TGCAGTGCTGTGCCGACTAGCGCGAACCTTAATGAGCAGTTCTTC. Translating gives CSAVPTSANLNEQFF.